Following are 15 T cell receptor beta chains from one sample sequenced in a study of T cells expressing NK-cell markers. TCRdb reprocessed the 5' RACE reads; each CDR3 protein has one entry and no DNA is given. The listing records roughly 350,000 distinct CDR3 sequences. What was sequenced was blood T cells: a sorted CD56 or NKG2C T cell subset, CD4+ or CD8+ T cells, or bulk PBMC T cells (not recorded which). The source of these receptors is a man between 18 and 69 years old in good health.

This chain uses TRBV7-9 with TRBJ2-3; the D gene TCRdb calls, TRBD1, cannot be checked with no DNA. This CDR3 has 12 amino acids. Germline values: CDR1 SEHNR, CDR2 FQNEAQ (reference sequence). CDR3 protein: CASSSTGYTQYF.

The rearrangement uses TRBV7-9 and TRBJ2-1; TCRdb outputs TRBD1, but without DNA this stays unchecked. The CDR3 is 15 residues long. Germline CDR1 SEHNR, CDR2 FQNEAQ (reference sequence). This CDR3 reads CASSPNPWGRDEQFF.

The rearrangement uses TRBV24-1 and TRBJ1-5; the D gene TCRdb calls, TRBD1, cannot be checked with no DNA. CDR1 is KGHDR, CDR2 SFDVKD, per germline. The CDR3 has 15 residues. CDR3 amino acids: CATSDLTGGGQPQHF.

The V call is TRBV6-2 or TRBV6-3, the J call TRBJ2-3; the TCRdb call, TRBD1, lacks DNA for checking. CDR3 length equals 13 residues. From germline, CDR1 is MNHEY and CDR2 SVGEGT. The CDR3 loop reads CASSGGGSDTQYF.

This chain links TRBV18 with TRBJ1-1; the TRBD1 assignment by TCRdb is unverifiable without DNA. The CDR3 sequence is 14 residues long. Germline V gene lookup returns CDR1 KGHSH and CDR2 LQKENI. CDR3 residues: CASSPGQTNTEAFF.

The chain is built from TRBV2 and TRBJ1-1; TCRdb proposes TRBD1, but this gene call is untestable without DNA. The CDR3 runs to 12 residues. The germline V gene has CDR1 SNHLY and CDR2 FYNNEI. CDR3 in amino acids: CASSIGGIEAFF.

The chain couples TRBV3-1 to TRBJ2-5; TCRdb's assignment of TRBD2 cannot be checked, as there is no DNA. The V gene's germline CDR1 is LGHDT and CDR2 YNNKEL (reference sequence). The CDR3 spans 17 residues. CDR3 sequence reads: CASSPFEGAGFGETQYF.

The rearrangement uses TRBV7-9 and TRBJ2-3; checking the TCRdb D call of TRBD1 is not possible without DNA. This CDR3 is built from 11 residues. Looked up from germline, CDR1 is SEHNR and CDR2 is FQNEAQ (reference sequence). The CDR3 here is CASGAVDTQYF.

The V and J genes are TRBV27 and TRBJ1-2; as DNA is missing, the TRBD1 call by TCRdb cannot be tested. This CDR3 comprises 17 residues. Germline-derived CDR1 and CDR2 are MNHEY and SMNVEV (reference sequence). CDR3 in amino acids: CASSPNPRDRGDYGYTF.

CDR3 residues: CASSFPTGGSYNEQFF. The genes are TRBV7-9 and TRBJ2-1. The CDR3 is 16 amino acids. Looked up from germline, CDR1 is SEHNR and CDR2 is FQNEAQ (reference sequence).

V gene TRBV15 combines with J gene TRBJ2-4; TCRdb calls TRBD1, which cannot be checked without DNA. Germline lookup yields CDR1 LNHNV and CDR2 YYDKDF (reference sequence). The length of the CDR3 is 15 residues. The CDR3 reads CATSRDQGGSSIQYF.

This CDR3 is CASSVNSGGVSNEQFF. This rearrangement joins TRBV2 to TRBJ2-1; TCRdb's assignment of TRBD2 cannot be checked, as there is no DNA. The germline gives CDR1 SNHLY, CDR2 FYNNEI. This CDR3 has 16 amino acids.

The chain employs TRBV27 and TRBJ1-4. Per germline, CDR1 MNHEY and CDR2 SMNVEV (reference sequence). This CDR3 contains 14 residues. CDR3 in amino acids: CASGSELRPEKLFF.

The chain carries TRBV9 and TRBJ2-1; lacking DNA, the TRBD1 call made by TCRdb goes unchecked. CDR1 is SGDLS, CDR2 YYNGEE, per germline. The CDR3 extends over 13 amino acids. The CDR3 spells CASSPGTGWEQFF. Full variable domain (rest looked up from reference TRBV9 and TRBJ2-1): DSGVTQTPKHLITATGQRVTLRCSPRSGDLSVYWYQQSLDQGLQFLIQYYNGEERAKGNILERFSAQQFPDLHSELNLSSLELGDSALYFCASSPGTGWEQFFGPGTRLTVL.

V gene TRBV11-2 combines with J gene TRBJ2-1; TCRdb calls TRBD2, which cannot be checked without DNA. Germline-derived CDR1 and CDR2 are SGHAT and FQNNGV. This CDR3 has 14 residues. This CDR3 reads CASTIAGGPNEQFF.